This T cell receptor beta chain was retrieved from a study of blood T cell repertoires in COVID-19. CDR3 length: 15 amino acids. Between the trimmed V and J ends, which lost 0 bases and 6 bases, there was a span of 12 bases. CDR1 and CDR2 from the germline V gene are MNHEY and SMNVEV (reference sequence). Some clones are missing from TCRdb's copy, which holds only in-frame ones; the method was immunoSEQ multiplex PCR. The sample yields under 200,000 clones, roughly 90% seen once. Participants spanned ages about 18 to 90 years and resided in roughly 22 US areas. Donors in Cohort 3 who had recovered were those with two negative PCRs, healthcare professional clearance, or resolution of their symptoms.

The chain recombines TRBV27 with TRBJ1-5; D gene ambiguous. Sequenced input: PBMCs or T cells enriched from blood (not recorded which). The source is a woman aged 50 to 60 who had recovered from COVID-19. CDR3 in DNA: TGTGCCAGCAGTTTATCTGGAGAGGTGGGTCAGCCCCAGCATTTT. Encoded protein: CASSLSGEVGQPQHF.